This T cell receptor beta chain was recovered during a study of OX40 agonist ivuxolimab in advanced cancers. Study as a whole: Patients achieving partial responses numbered three: one hepatocellular carcinoma case and two cutaneous melanoma cases.

The V and J ends lost 1 base and 6 bases, in that order; junction bases with no gene match: 2. The CDR3 covers 14 residues. Germline values: CDR1 MDHEN, CDR2 SYDVKM. Findings and caveats of the study: Relatively little clonal expansion, among the lowest observed, appeared in partial responders at 0.1-3.0 mg/kg.

The table came from immunoSEQ multiplex PCR; TCRdb's copy has only in-frame clones and leaves some out. This repertoire shows 30,000 to 40,000 clones, 81% found once; its top ten account for roughly 21%. Note on this clone: Antigen: not known.

Source: CD4+ or CD8+ T cells sorted from blood, taken in a trial of the OX40 agonist ivuxolimab. This TCR derives from an adult with an advanced solid tumor such as melanoma, head and neck, liver or kidney cancer. V gene TRBV28 combines with J gene TRBJ2-1; 8 nucleotides align to TRBD2. In DNA form, the CDR3 reads TGTGCCAGCAGTTTATCCGGGGGGGCCAATGAGCAGTTCTTC. Translation gives CASSLSGGANEQFF.